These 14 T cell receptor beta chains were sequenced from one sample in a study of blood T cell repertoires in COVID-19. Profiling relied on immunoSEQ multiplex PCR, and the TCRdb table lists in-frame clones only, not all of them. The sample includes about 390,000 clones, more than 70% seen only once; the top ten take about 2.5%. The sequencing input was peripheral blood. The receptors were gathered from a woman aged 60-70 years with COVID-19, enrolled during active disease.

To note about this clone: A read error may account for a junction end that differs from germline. The CDR3 loop is CASTREDGPRVDSPLHF. The CDR3 DNA reads TGCGCCAGCACCCGAGAGGACGGCCCGCGGGTCGATTCGCCCCTCCACTTT. The chain recombines TRBV4-1 with TRBJ1-6; D is ambiguous. Germline assignment: CDR1 MGHRA and CDR2 YSYEKL. The CDR3 contains 17 residues.

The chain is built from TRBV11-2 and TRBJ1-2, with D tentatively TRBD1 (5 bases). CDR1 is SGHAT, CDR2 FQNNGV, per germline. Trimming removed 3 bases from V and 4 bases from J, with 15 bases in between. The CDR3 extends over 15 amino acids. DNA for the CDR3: TGTGCCAGCAGCTTGAACGCTCAGGGTGGCTATGGCTACACCTTC. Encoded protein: CASSLNAQGGYGYTF.

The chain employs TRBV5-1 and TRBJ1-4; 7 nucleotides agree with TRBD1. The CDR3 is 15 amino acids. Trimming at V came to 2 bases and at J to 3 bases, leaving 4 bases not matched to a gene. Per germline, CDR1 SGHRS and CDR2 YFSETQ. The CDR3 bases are TGCGCCAGCAGCTTACTCGGGACAGCTAATGAAAAACTGTTTTTT. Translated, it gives CASSLLGTANEKLFF.

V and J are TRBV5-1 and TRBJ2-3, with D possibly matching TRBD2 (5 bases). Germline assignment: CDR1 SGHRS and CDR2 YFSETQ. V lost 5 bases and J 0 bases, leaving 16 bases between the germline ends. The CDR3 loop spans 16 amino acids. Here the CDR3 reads CASRPNPSPSTDTQYF. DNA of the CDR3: TGCGCCAGCAGGCCAAACCCTAGCCCGAGCACAGATACGCAGTATTTT. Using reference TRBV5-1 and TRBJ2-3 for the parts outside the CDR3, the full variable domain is KAGVTQTPRYLIKTRGQQVTLSCSPISGHRSVSWYQQTPGQGLQFLFEYFSETQRNKGNFPGRFSGRQFSNSRSEMNVSTLELGDSALYLCASRPNPSPSTDTQYFGPGTRLTVL.

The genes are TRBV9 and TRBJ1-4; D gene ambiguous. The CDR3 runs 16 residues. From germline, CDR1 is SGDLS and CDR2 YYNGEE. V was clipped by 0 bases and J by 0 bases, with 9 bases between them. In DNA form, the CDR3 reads TGTGCCAGCAGCGTAGGAGAGATTGCAACTAATGAAAAACTGTTTTTT. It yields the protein CASSVGEIATNEKLFF.

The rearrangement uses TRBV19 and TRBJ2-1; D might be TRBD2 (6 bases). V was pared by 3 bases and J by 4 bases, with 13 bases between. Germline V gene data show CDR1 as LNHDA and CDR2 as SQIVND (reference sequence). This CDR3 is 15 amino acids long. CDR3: CASSMKVAAYNEQFF. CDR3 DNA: TGTGCCAGTAGTATGAAGGTAGCGGCATACAATGAGCAGTTCTTC. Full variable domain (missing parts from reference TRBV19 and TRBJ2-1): DGGITQSPKYLFRKEGQNVTLSCEQNLNHDAMYWYRQDPGQGLRLIYYSQIVNDFQKGDIAEGYSVSREKKESFPLTVTSAQKNPTAFYLCASSMKVAAYNEQFFGPGTRLTVL.

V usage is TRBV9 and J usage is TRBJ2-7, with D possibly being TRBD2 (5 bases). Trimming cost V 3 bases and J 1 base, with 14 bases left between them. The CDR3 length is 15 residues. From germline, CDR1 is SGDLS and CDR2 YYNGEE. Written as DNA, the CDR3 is TGTGCCAGCAGCGCCGGACCGACGGGGTCCTACGAGCAGTACTTC. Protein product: CASSAGPTGSYEQYF.

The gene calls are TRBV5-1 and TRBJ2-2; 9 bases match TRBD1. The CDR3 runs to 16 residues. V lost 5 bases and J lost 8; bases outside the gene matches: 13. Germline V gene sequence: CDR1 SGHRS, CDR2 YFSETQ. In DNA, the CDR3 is TGCGCCAGCAGTCGACGGGACAGGGCGCTTTCTGGGGAGCTGTTTTTT. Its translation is CASSRRDRALSGELFF.

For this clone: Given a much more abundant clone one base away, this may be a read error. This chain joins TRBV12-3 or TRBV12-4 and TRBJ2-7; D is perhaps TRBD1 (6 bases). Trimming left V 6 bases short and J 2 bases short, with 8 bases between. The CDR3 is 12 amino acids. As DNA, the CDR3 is TGTGCCAGCAGCGAGGGGGCCTACGAGCAGTACTTC. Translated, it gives CASSEGAYEQYF.

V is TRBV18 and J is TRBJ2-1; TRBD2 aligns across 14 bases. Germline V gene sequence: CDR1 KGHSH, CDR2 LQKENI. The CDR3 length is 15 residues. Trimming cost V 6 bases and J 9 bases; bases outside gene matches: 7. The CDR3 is CASSPGLAGEGEQFF. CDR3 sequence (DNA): TGTGCCAGCTCGCCGGGACTAGCGGGGGAGGGTGAGCAGTTCTTC.

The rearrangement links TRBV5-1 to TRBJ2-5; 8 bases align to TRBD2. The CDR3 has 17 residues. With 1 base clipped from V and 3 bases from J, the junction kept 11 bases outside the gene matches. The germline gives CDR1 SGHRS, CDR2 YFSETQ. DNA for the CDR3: TGCGCCAGCAGCTTGAGGGGGAGCGGGGGCCTCAAAGAGACCCAGTACTTC. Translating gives CASSLRGSGGLKETQYF.

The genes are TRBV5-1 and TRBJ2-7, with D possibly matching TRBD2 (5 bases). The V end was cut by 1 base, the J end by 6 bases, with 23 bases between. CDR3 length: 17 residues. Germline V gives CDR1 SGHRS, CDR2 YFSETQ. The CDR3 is CASSLIGRTGAISEQYF. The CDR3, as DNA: TGCGCCAGCAGCTTGATTGGCAGGACTGGAGCTATAAGCGAGCAGTACTTC.

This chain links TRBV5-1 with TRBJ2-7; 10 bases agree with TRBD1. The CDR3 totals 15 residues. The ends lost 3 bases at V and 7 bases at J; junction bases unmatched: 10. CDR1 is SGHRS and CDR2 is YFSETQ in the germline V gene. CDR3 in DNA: TGCGCCAGCAGCTCCTCCGGGACAGGGGCGCGTGAGCAGTACTTC. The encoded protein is CASSSSGTGAREQYF.

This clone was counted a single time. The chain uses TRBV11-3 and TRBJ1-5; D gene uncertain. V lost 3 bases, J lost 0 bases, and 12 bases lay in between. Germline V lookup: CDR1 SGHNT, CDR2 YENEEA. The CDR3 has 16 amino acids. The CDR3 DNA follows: TGTGCCAGCAGCTTGGAGGGAGGGTATAGCAATCAGCCCCAGCATTTT. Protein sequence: CASSLEGGYSNQPQHF.